The source of this TCR beta chain is a study of shared clonotypes between healthy human individuals. V was pared by 4 bases and J by 7 bases, with 14 bases between. The CDR3 runs to 13 residues. CDR1 is SEHNR and CDR2 is FQNEAQ in the germline V gene (reference sequence). It was into CD45RA+ naive and CD45RA-negative memory subsets that the CD4+ cells were split. Clones were sequenced by immunoSEQ multiplex PCR, and TCRdb holds only the in-frame ones, with some missing. The repertoire holds 2,500,000 or so clones, with over 85% as singletons. This TCR derives from a man aged 18 to 30 in good health. Some clones in this sample may be carry-over from other donors' samples. The chain employs TRBV7-9 and TRBJ2-7; a possible D gene is TRBD1 (5 bases). Sequenced material: naive CD4+ T cells from PBMCs. Subset in this sample: CD45RA+ positively selected. DNA of the CDR3: TGTGCCAGCAGCTACATCTTAGGGGAAGAGCAGTACTTC. Translation: CASSYILGEEQYF.